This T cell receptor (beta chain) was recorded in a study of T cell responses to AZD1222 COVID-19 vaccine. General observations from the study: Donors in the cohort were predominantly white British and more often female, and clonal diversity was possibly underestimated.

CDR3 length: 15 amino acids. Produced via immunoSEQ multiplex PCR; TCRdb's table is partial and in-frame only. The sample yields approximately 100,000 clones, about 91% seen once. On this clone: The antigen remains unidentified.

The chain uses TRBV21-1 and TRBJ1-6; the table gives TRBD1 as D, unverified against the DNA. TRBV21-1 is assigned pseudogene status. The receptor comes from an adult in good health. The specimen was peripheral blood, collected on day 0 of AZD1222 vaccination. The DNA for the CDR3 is TGTGCCAGCAGCAGAGTGGGGCGGCGGAATTCACCCCTCCACTTT. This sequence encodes CASSRVGRRNSPLHF.